This T cell receptor beta chain appears in the sequencing data of a study of T cell responses to AZD1222 COVID-19 vaccine. Study-level findings and limits: It was only after the peak T cell response that any repertoires were sampled. White British donors predominated, females outnumbered males, and clonal diversity was possibly underestimated. AZD1222 recipients seropositive at baseline numbered only six.

Note on this clone: Its antigen is still unknown.

CDR3 length: 13 amino acids. Germline V gene lookup returns CDR1 KGHSH and CDR2 LQKENI. V shed 4 bases and J shed 2 bases, with 9 bases lying between them. Generated by immunoSEQ multiplex PCR, the TCRdb table keeps only in-frame clones and is missing some. This sample has about 42,000 clones, with about 91% found just once. The specimen comprised peripheral blood, sampled 28 days after the second AZD1222 dose. This receptor was taken from an adult who received the AZD1222 COVID-19 vaccine. The V and J genes are TRBV18 and TRBJ2-7; the D gene could be TRBD1 or TRBD2 (5 bases each). CDR3 in amino acids: CASSRGTAYEQYF. The CDR3 nucleotides are TGTGCCAGCTCACGTGGGACCGCCTACGAGCAGTACTTC.